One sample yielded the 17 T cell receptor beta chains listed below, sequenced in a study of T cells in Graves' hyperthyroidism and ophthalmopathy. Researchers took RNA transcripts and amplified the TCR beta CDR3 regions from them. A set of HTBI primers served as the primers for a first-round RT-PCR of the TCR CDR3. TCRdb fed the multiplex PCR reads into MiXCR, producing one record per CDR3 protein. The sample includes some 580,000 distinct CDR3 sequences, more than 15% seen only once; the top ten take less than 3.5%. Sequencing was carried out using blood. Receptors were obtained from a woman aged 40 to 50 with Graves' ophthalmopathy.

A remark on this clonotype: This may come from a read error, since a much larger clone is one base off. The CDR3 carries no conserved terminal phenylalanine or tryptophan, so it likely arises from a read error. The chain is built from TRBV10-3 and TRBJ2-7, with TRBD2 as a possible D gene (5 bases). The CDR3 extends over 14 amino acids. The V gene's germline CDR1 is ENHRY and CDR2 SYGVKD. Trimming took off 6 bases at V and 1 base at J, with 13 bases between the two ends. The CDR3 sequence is CAISAREVSYEQYL. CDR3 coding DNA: TGTGCCATCAGCGCCCGGGAAGTGTCCTACGAGCAGTACCTC.

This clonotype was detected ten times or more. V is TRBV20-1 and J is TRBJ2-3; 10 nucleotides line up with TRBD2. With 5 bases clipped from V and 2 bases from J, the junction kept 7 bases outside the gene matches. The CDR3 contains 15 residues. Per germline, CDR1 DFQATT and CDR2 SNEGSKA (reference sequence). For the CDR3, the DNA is TGCAGTGCTCAACCAGGACTAGCGGACACAGATACGCAGTATTTT. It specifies CSAQPGLADTDTQYF.

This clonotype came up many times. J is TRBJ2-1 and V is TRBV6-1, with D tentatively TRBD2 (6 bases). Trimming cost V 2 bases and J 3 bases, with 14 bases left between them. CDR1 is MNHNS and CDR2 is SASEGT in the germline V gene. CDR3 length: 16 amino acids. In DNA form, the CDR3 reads TGTGCCAGCAGTGAAAGGGGCAGGGAGGACTACAATGAGCAGTTCTTC. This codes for CASSERGREDYNEQFF.

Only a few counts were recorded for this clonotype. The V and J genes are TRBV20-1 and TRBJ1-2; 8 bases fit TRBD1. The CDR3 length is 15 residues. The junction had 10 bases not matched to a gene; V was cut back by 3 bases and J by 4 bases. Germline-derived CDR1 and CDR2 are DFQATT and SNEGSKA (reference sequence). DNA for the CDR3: TGCAGTGCTAGGACTGGACAGGGCGGGGGCTATGGCTACACCTTC. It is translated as CSARTGQGGGYGYTF.

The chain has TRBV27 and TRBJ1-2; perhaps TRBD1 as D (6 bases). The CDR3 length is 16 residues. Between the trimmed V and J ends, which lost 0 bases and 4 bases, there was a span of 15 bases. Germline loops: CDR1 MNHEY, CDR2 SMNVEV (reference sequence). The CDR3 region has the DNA TGTGCCAGCAGTTTATCCCTTTTGGGGGGCGGCTATGGCTACACCTTC. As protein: CASSLSLLGGGYGYTF.

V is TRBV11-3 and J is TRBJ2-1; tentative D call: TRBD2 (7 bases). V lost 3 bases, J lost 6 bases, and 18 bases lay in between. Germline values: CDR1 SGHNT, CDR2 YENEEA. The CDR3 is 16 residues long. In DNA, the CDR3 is TGTGCCAGCAGCTTGCAAGGGGGGGGAGGGACCAATGAGCAGTTCTTC. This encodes CASSLQGGGGTNEQFF.

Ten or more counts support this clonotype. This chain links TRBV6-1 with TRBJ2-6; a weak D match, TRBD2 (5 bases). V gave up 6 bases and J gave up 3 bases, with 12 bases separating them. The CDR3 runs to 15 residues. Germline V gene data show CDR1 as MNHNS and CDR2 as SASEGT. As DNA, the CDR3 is TGTGCCAGCAGCCGGACTGCCAGTGGGGCCAACGTCCTGACTTTC. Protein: CASSRTASGANVLTF.

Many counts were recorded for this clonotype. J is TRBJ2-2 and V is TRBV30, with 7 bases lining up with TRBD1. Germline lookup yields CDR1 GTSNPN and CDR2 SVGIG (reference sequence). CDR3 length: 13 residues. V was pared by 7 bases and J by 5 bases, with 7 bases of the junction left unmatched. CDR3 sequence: CAFRGQSTGELFF. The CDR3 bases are TGTGCCTTTAGGGGACAGTCTACCGGGGAGCTGTTTTTT.

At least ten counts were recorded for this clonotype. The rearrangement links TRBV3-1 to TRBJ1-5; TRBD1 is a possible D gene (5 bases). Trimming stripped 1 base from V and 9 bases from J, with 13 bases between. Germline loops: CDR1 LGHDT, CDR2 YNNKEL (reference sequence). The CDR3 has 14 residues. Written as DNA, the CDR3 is TGTGCCAGCAGCCAAGGACAGTATTTTGGGCCCCAGCATTTT. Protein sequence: CASSQGQYFGPQHF. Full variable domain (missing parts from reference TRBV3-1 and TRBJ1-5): DTAVSQTPKYLVTQMGNDKSIKCEQNLGHDTMYWYKQDSKKFLKIMFSYNNKELIINETVPNRFSPKSPDKAHLNLHINSLELGDSAVYFCASSQGQYFGPQHFGDGTRLSIL.

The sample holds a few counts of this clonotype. CDR3 DNA: TGTGCCAGCAGTTTACTGGGCGGGGGGGCCCACAATGAGCAGTTCTTC. Translated: CASSLLGGGAHNEQFF. V and J are TRBV12-3 or TRBV12-4 and TRBJ2-1, with TRBD2 matching over 9 bases. V shed 2 bases, J shed 5 bases, and the junction held 7 bases outside the gene matches. The CDR3 is 16 amino acids.

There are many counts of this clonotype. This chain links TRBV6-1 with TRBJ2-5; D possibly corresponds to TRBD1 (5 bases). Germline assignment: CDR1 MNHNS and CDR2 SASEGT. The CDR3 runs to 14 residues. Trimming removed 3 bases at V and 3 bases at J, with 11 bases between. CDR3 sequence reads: CASSDNRKKETQYF. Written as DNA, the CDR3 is TGTGCCAGCAGTGACAACAGGAAAAAAGAGACCCAGTACTTC.

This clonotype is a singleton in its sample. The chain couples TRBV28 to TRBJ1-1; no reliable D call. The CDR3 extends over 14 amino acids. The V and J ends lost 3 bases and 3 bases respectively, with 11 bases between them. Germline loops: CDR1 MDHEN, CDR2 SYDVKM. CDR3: CASSLVGGYTEAFF. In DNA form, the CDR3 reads TGTGCCAGCAGTTTGGTCGGAGGGTACACTGAAGCTTTCTTT.

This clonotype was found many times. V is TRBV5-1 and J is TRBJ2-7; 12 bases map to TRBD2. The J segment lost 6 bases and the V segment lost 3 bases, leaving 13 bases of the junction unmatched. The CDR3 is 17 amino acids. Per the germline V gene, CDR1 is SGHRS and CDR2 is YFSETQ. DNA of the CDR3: TGCGCCAGCAGCTCTGGACTAGCGGGAAGAGGGACTCGCGAGCAGTACTTC. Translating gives CASSSGLAGRGTREQYF.

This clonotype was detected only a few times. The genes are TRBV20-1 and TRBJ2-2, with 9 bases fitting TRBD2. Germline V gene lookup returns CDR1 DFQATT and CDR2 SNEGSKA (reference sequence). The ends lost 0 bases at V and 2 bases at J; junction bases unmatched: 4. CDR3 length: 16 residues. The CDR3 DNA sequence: TGCAGTGCTAGAGACGCGGGAGGGGGAAACACCGGGGAGCTGTTTTTT. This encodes CSARDAGGGNTGELFF.

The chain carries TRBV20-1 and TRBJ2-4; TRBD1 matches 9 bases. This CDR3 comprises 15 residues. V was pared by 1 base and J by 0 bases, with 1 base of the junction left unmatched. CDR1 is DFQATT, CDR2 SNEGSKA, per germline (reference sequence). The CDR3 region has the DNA TGCAGTGCTAGAGGGACAGGGGTAGCCAAAAACATTCAGTACTTC. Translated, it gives CSARGTGVAKNIQYF.

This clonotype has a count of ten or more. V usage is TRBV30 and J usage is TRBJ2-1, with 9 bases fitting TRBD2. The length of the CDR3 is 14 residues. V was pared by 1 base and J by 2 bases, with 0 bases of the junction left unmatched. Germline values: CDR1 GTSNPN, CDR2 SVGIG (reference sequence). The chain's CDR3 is CAWSGLAAYNEQFF. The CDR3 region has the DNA TGTGCCTGGAGTGGACTAGCGGCCTACAATGAGCAGTTCTTC.

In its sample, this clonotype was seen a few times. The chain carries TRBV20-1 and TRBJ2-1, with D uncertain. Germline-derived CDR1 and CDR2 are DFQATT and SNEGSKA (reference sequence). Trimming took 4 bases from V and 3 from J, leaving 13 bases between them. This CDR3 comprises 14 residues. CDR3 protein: CSATQTLLYNEQFF. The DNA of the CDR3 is TGCAGTGCTACCCAGACGCTACTCTACAATGAGCAGTTCTTC.